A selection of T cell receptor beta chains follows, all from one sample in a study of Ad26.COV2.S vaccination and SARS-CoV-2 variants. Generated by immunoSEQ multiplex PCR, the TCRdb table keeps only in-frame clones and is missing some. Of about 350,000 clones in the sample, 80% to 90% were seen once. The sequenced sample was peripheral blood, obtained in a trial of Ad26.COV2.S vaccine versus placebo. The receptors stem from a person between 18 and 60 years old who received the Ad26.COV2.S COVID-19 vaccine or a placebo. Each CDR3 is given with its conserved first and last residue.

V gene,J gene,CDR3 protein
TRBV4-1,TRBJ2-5,CASSLWDGEETQYF
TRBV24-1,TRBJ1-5,CATSDPDSSFSNQPQHF
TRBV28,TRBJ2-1,CASMSEGSYNEQFF
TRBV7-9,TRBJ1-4,CASTGDEKLFF
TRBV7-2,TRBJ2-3,CASSSGREADTQYF
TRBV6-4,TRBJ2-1,CASSLDRGVNEQFF
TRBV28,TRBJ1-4,CASSLSLQYNEKLFF
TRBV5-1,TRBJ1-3,CASRDSPSSGNTIYF
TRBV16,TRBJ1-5,CASSRRGEGGQPQHF
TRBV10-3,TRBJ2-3,CAISVTLSGGAGDTQYF
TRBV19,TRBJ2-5,CASSPPPGGFGETQYF
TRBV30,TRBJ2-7,CAWGPQVNYEQYF
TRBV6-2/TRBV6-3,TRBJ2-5,CASSNNLAGVKETQYF
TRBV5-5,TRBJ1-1,CASSLGVAVNTEAFF
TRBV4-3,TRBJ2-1,CASSQDPRGSSYNEQFF
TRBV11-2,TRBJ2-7,CASSLVAGDMYEQYF
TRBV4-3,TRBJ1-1,CASSQQGGLTEAFF
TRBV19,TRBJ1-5,CASRPGQGSPYSNQPQHF
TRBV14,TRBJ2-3,CASSRRVSGADTQYF
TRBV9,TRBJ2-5,CASSVTGRETQYF
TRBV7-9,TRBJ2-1,CASSPRTVLDEQFF
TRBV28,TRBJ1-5,CASSLWGDNNQPQHF
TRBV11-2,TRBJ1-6,CASSLALQGGDSPLHF
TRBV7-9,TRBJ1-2,CASSQVMGAYYGYTF
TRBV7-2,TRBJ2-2,CASSSTFTGELFF
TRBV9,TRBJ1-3,CASSAGDGNTIYF
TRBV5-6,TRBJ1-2,CASSPGLRDYGYTF
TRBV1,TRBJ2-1,CTIDWTSRSNEQFF
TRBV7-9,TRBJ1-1,CASSQRHVGVGTEAFF
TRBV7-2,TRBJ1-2,CASSRPEGQGAHGYTF
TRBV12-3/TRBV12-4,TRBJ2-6,CASRISGANVLTF
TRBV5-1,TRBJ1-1,CASSFTRDTEAFF
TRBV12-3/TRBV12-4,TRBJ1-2,CASTAQRGYGYTF
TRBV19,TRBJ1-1,CASSFPRGREDTEAFF
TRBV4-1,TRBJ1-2,CASSQVGSTGGGGYTF
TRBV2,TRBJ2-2,CASSPGLAGTGELFF
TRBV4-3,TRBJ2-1,CASSPGTRDYNEQFF
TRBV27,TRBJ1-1,CASSLGPTWDTEAFF
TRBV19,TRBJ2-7,CASSFSTPGYEQYF
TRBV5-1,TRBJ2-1,CASSLGGLGNEQFF
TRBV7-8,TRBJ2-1,CASRLAGAITEQFF
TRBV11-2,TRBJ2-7,CASSAMRGNEQYF
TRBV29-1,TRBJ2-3,CSVFPPDTQYF
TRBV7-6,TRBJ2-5,CASSSQETQYF
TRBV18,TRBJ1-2,CASSPTIITGGSGLGNGYTF
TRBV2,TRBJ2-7,CASSEVSYEQYF
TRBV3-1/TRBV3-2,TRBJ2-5,CASSQPQGVFETQYF
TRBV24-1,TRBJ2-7,CATSDLSEQYF
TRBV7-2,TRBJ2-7,CASSPKTGPYEQYF
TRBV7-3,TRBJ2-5,CARVRLPNAEEETQYF
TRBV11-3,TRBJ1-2,CASSGYGGYTF
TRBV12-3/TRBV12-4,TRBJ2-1,CASSWGAYNEQFF
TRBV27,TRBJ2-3,CASSPRRGGTDTQYF
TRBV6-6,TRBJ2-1,CASQGSVYNEQFF